This entry lists 28 T cell receptor beta chains sequenced from one sample in a study of blood T cell repertoires in COVID-19. The data were produced by immunoSEQ multiplex PCR, yet TCRdb's version contains in-frame clones alone and is incomplete. The sample has 250,000 to 350,000 clones; about nine tenths are singletons. The sample consisted of peripheral blood. The receptors derive from a woman aged 40 to 50 who had recovered from COVID-19.

The CDR3 here is CASSPTIQGADYSGNTIYF. CDR3 in DNA: TGTGCCAGCAGCCCAACAATACAGGGGGCCGACTACTCTGGAAACACCATATATTTT. This rearrangement joins TRBV3-1 (or the pseudogene TRBV3-2) to TRBJ1-3, with 9 positions matching TRBD1. Germline V lookup: CDR1 LGHDT, CDR2 YNNKEL (reference sequence). The CDR3 runs to 19 residues. After removal of 4 bases from V and 0 bases from J, the junction contained 13 bases not matched to a gene.

This clone was seen only once. This chain connects TRBV5-1 to TRBJ2-2; tentative D call: TRBD2 (5 bases). The CDR3 contains 16 residues. Trimming removed 0 bases from V and 2 bases from J, with 11 bases in between. Looked up from germline, CDR1 is SGHRS and CDR2 is YFSETQ. The DNA of the CDR3 is TGCGCCAGCAGCTTGGTCTCCGGGAAAAACACCGGGGAGCTGTTTTTT. It specifies CASSLVSGKNTGELFF. Combining the CDR3 with reference TRBV5-1 and TRBJ2-2 gives the whole variable domain KAGVTQTPRYLIKTRGQQVTLSCSPISGHRSVSWYQQTPGQGLQFLFEYFSETQRNKGNFPGRFSGRQFSNSRSEMNVSTLELGDSALYLCASSLVSGKNTGELFFGEGSRLTVL.

V and J are TRBV5-1 and TRBJ2-7; 9 nucleotides agree with TRBD2. Germline CDR1 SGHRS, CDR2 YFSETQ. This CDR3 has 15 residues. The V segment lost 4 bases and the J segment 3 bases; nucleotides outside the gene matches: 8. The CDR3 DNA reads TGCGCCAGCAGCCCAATAGCGGGAGTTAGCTACGAGCAGTACTTC. Protein: CASSPIAGVSYEQYF.

The genes are TRBV4-1 and TRBJ2-5; 11 bases are shared with TRBD2. The length of the CDR3 is 17 residues. Germline values: CDR1 MGHRA, CDR2 YSYEKL. Trimming removed 1 base from V and 4 bases from J; junction bases left unmatched: 8. The CDR3 DNA follows: TGCGCCAGCAGCCAAGCCCGACTAGCGGGATTAGGAGAGACCCAGTACTTC. As protein: CASSQARLAGLGETQYF.

This chain joins TRBV9 and TRBJ1-2, with a tentative D call TRBD1 (6 bases). V lost 4 bases to trimming and J lost 3 bases, with 13 bases between them. The CDR3 loop spans 14 amino acids. The germline V gene has CDR1 SGDLS and CDR2 YYNGEE. The CDR3 region is CASSPKGVDYGYTF. In DNA form, the CDR3 reads TGTGCCAGCAGCCCCAAGGGGGTGGACTATGGCTACACCTTC.

V gene TRBV4-1 combines with J gene TRBJ2-7; weak D call: TRBD1 (5 bases). Germline V lookup: CDR1 MGHRA, CDR2 YSYEKL. This CDR3 has 16 residues. Trimming removed 0 bases from V and 3 bases from J, with 15 bases in between. The CDR3 coding sequence is TGCGCCAGCAGCCAAGATGTGGGGCGAGGCGGCTACGAGCAGTACTTC. Encoded protein: CASSQDVGRGGYEQYF.

The chain has TRBV19 and TRBJ2-5; D might be TRBD2 (5 bases). Trimming removed 1 base from V and 3 bases from J, with 9 bases in between. This CDR3 region has 14 residues. CDR1 LNHDA and CDR2 SQIVND come from the germline V gene (reference sequence). CDR3 sequence: CASSIAPGKETQYF. In DNA form, the CDR3 reads TGTGCCAGTAGTATAGCACCCGGGAAAGAGACCCAGTACTTC.

This sequence joins TRBV3-1 (or the pseudogene TRBV3-2) and TRBJ2-3, with 7 bases matching TRBD2. From germline, CDR1 is LGHDT and CDR2 YNNKEL (reference sequence). Trimming took 7 bases from V and 3 from J; bases not matched to a gene: 10. CDR3 size: 15 residues. Here the CDR3 DNA reads TGTGCCAGCACCCTAACGCTAGCGGAAACAGATACGCAGTATTTT. Amino acid sequence: CASTLTLAETDTQYF.

The genes are TRBV5-4 and TRBJ2-5, with TRBD2 identical over 12 bases. With 4 bases clipped from V and 3 bases from J, the junction kept 4 bases outside the gene matches. This CDR3 is built from 15 residues. Per the germline V gene, CDR1 is SGHNT and CDR2 is YYREEE (reference sequence). DNA of the CDR3: TGTGCCAGCAGCAAACGACTAGCGGGAGAAGAGACCCAGTACTTC. Translated, it gives CASSKRLAGEETQYF.

The rearrangement links TRBV21-1 to TRBJ2-3; the table's D gene call, TRBD2, was not cross checked with the DNA. TRBV21-1 constitutes a pseudogene. This CDR3 is built from 13 residues. Written as DNA, the CDR3 is TGTGCCAGCAGCAAAATGAGGACAGATACGCAGTATTTT. The encoded protein is CASSKMRTDTQYF.

Here the CDR3 DNA reads TGTGCCACCAGCAGGAGGAAAACGGGACTAGCGTACGAGCAGTACTTC. It translates to CATSRRKTGLAYEQYF. The V call is TRBV15, the J call TRBJ2-7; TRBD2 agrees at 10 bases. Germline loops: CDR1 LNHNV, CDR2 YYDKDF (reference sequence). The CDR3 contains 16 residues. V trimming: 3 bases; J trimming: 4 bases; junction bases outside the gene matches: 9.

The chain employs TRBV12-3 or TRBV12-4 and TRBJ1-5, with D hard to call. The CDR3 is 12 amino acids. The ends were cut back, 5 bases at V and 7 bases at J, with 9 bases in the middle. CDR3 residues: CASSPQAQPQHF. The CDR3 DNA follows: TGTGCCAGCAGTCCTCAGGCACAGCCCCAGCATTTT.

This chain's CDR3 is CASSQAYRESGNTIYF. The CDR3 DNA follows: TGTGCCAGCAGCCAAGCTTACCGGGAGTCTGGAAACACCATATATTTT. V gene TRBV3-1 (or the pseudogene TRBV3-2) combines with J gene TRBJ1-3; no clear D. In germline, CDR1 is LGHDT, CDR2 YNNKEL (reference sequence). The CDR3 totals 16 residues. Trimming removed 1 base from V and 1 base from J, with 11 bases in between.

The CDR3 DNA follows: TGCAGCGTTGCCCTTCGACTAGCAGATACGCAGTATTTT. Its translation: CSVALRLADTQYF. The V and J genes are TRBV29-1 and TRBJ2-3; possibly TRBD2 for D (6 bases). The ends were cut back, 4 bases at V and 4 bases at J, with 12 bases in the middle. CDR3 length: 13 amino acids. CDR1 and CDR2 (germline): SQVTM, ANQGSEA.

The V gene is TRBV7-8, the J gene TRBJ2-1; 7 positions match TRBD2. The germline gives CDR1 SGHVS, CDR2 FQNEAQ. This CDR3 region has 17 residues. J lost 2 bases, V lost 1 base, and 8 bases had no gene match. In DNA, the CDR3 is TGTGCCAGCAGCTTAGAGACGGCGGGAGATACCTACAATGAGCAGTTCTTC. Its protein is CASSLETAGDTYNEQFF.

This clone was recorded only once. The rearrangement links TRBV18 to TRBJ1-2; 8 bases map to TRBD1. Germline V gives CDR1 KGHSH, CDR2 LQKENI. There are 19 residues in the CDR3. J gave up 2 bases and V 3 bases, and 17 bases lay outside the gene matches. The CDR3 DNA reads as TGTGCCAGCTCACCGAGTTTAGTCGGGACAGGAGCAGCGAACTATGGCTACACCTTC. This translates into CASSPSLVGTGAANYGYTF.

The chain uses TRBV28 and TRBJ2-7; D might be TRBD1 (6 bases). CDR3 length equals 12 residues. The germline V gene encodes CDR1 MDHEN and CDR2 SYDVKM. The V gene lost 4 bases and the J gene lost 4 bases, with 8 bases spanning the gap. This chain's CDR3 is CASSSGAYEQYF. CDR3 DNA: TGTGCCAGCAGTTCAGGGGCTTACGAGCAGTACTTC.

The gene calls are TRBV27 and TRBJ2-3; TRBD2 is a possible D gene (7 bases). This CDR3 region has 16 residues. The germline gives CDR1 MNHEY, CDR2 SMNVEV (reference sequence). V was pared by 6 bases and J by 0 bases, with 16 bases between. The CDR3 is CASSPGGGPSTDTQYF. The DNA of the CDR3 is TGTGCCAGCAGCCCTGGGGGGGGGCCTAGCACAGATACGCAGTATTTT.

The CDR3 DNA follows: TGTGCCAGCAGCTTGAGCCAGGCTAACTATGGCTACACCTTC. It codes for CASSLSQANYGYTF. V is TRBV5-8 and J is TRBJ1-2; no definite D call. V dropped 1 base and J dropped 0 bases, with 7 bases sitting between them. Germline lookup yields CDR1 SGHTS and CDR2 YDEGEE. This CDR3 spans 14 amino acids.

This clone was observed a few times. For the CDR3, the DNA is TGTGCCAGCAGCCTCACTAGCGGGAGTAAGAATGAGCAGTTCTTC. The encoded protein is CASSLTSGSKNEQFF. The rearrangement joins TRBV9 to TRBJ2-1; the match to TRBD2 covers 11 bases. The V segment lost 4 bases and the J segment 7 bases; nucleotides outside the gene matches: 7. From germline, CDR1 is SGDLS and CDR2 YYNGEE. This CDR3 region has 15 residues. Looking up the rest from reference TRBV9 and TRBJ2-1 gives the full variable domain: DSGVTQTPKHLITATGQRVTLRCSPRSGDLSVYWYQQSLDQGLQFLIQYYNGEERAKGNILERFSAQQFPDLHSELNLSSLELGDSALYFCASSLTSGSKNEQFFGPGTRLTVL.

This clone showed up just once. The chain joins TRBV28 to TRBJ1-2, with 7 nucleotides matching TRBD1. In germline, CDR1 is MDHEN, CDR2 SYDVKM. CDR3 length: 14 residues. The ends lost 2 bases at V and 6 bases at J; junction bases unmatched: 6. DNA for the CDR3: TGTGCCAGCAGTTTACCCCTAGGGGGCAATGGCTACACCTTC. Translating it yields CASSLPLGGNGYTF.

This rearrangement joins TRBV3-1 (or the pseudogene TRBV3-2) to TRBJ2-3; D is perhaps TRBD2 (6 bases). The CDR3 runs to 16 residues. Trimming took off 4 bases at V and 3 bases at J, with 17 bases between the two ends. Germline CDR1 reads LGHDT; CDR2 reads YNNKEL (reference sequence). The CDR3 region is CASSPTSIRGTDTQYF. Here the CDR3 DNA reads TGTGCCAGCAGCCCAACTAGCATTAGGGGTACAGATACGCAGTATTTT.

The chain employs TRBV18 and TRBJ2-1; 9 bases match TRBD2. This CDR3 has 15 amino acids. Trimming took 2 bases from V and 10 from J; bases not matched to a gene: 9. The germline gives CDR1 KGHSH, CDR2 LQKENI. DNA of the CDR3: TGTGCCAGCTCACCAAGGGTAGCGGGAGAAGGAGAGCAGTTCTTC. Translated: CASSPRVAGEGEQFF.

This chain uses TRBV30 with TRBJ2-5, with 11 bases fitting TRBD2. With 3 bases clipped from V and 5 bases from J, the junction kept 5 bases outside the gene matches. Germline CDR1 and CDR2: GTSNPN and SVGIG (reference sequence). This CDR3 contains 14 residues. Here the CDR3 DNA reads TGTGCCTGGAGCGCACTAGCGGGAGCTGAGACCCAGTACTTC. It specifies CAWSALAGAETQYF.

The V gene is TRBV9, the J gene TRBJ2-3; 7 bases fit TRBD1. Germline V gene lookup returns CDR1 SGDLS and CDR2 YYNGEE. J gave up 2 bases and V 4 bases, and 7 bases lay outside the gene matches. There are 15 residues in the CDR3. The DNA of the CDR3 is TGTGCCAGCAGCACGCAACAGGGGACCACAGATACGCAGTATTTT. Translation gives CASSTQQGTTDTQYF.

V usage is TRBV3-1 (or the pseudogene TRBV3-2) and J usage is TRBJ2-7, with 11 positions matching TRBD1. J lost 6 bases, V lost 1 base, and 5 bases had no gene match. Germline CDR1 LGHDT, CDR2 YNNKEL (reference sequence). This CDR3 has 15 residues. This chain's CDR3 is CASSQAGGTGGEQYF. The CDR3 bases are TGTGCCAGCAGCCAAGCAGGGGGGACAGGGGGCGAGCAGTACTTC.

The CDR3 is CASSLVPGQWYEQYF. The CDR3, as DNA: TGCGCCAGCAGCTTGGTCCCCGGACAGTGGTACGAGCAGTACTTC. The chain uses TRBV5-1 and TRBJ2-7; TRBD1 is a possible D gene (6 bases). The germline CDR1 and CDR2 sequences are SGHRS and YFSETQ. The CDR3 totals 15 residues. Deletions cut 0 bases from V and 4 bases from J, with 14 bases between.

This chain links TRBV16 with TRBJ2-4, with 15 bases aligning to TRBD2. With 4 bases clipped from V and 0 bases from J, the junction kept 19 bases outside the gene matches. This CDR3 has 23 residues. The germline V gene has CDR1 KGHSY and CDR2 FQNENV. CDR3 coding DNA: TGTGCCAGCAGCCCACAACCGGGACTAGCGGGAGGCACCTCATATCTAGCCAAAAACATTCAGTACTTC. This codes for CASSPQPGLAGGTSYLAKNIQYF.